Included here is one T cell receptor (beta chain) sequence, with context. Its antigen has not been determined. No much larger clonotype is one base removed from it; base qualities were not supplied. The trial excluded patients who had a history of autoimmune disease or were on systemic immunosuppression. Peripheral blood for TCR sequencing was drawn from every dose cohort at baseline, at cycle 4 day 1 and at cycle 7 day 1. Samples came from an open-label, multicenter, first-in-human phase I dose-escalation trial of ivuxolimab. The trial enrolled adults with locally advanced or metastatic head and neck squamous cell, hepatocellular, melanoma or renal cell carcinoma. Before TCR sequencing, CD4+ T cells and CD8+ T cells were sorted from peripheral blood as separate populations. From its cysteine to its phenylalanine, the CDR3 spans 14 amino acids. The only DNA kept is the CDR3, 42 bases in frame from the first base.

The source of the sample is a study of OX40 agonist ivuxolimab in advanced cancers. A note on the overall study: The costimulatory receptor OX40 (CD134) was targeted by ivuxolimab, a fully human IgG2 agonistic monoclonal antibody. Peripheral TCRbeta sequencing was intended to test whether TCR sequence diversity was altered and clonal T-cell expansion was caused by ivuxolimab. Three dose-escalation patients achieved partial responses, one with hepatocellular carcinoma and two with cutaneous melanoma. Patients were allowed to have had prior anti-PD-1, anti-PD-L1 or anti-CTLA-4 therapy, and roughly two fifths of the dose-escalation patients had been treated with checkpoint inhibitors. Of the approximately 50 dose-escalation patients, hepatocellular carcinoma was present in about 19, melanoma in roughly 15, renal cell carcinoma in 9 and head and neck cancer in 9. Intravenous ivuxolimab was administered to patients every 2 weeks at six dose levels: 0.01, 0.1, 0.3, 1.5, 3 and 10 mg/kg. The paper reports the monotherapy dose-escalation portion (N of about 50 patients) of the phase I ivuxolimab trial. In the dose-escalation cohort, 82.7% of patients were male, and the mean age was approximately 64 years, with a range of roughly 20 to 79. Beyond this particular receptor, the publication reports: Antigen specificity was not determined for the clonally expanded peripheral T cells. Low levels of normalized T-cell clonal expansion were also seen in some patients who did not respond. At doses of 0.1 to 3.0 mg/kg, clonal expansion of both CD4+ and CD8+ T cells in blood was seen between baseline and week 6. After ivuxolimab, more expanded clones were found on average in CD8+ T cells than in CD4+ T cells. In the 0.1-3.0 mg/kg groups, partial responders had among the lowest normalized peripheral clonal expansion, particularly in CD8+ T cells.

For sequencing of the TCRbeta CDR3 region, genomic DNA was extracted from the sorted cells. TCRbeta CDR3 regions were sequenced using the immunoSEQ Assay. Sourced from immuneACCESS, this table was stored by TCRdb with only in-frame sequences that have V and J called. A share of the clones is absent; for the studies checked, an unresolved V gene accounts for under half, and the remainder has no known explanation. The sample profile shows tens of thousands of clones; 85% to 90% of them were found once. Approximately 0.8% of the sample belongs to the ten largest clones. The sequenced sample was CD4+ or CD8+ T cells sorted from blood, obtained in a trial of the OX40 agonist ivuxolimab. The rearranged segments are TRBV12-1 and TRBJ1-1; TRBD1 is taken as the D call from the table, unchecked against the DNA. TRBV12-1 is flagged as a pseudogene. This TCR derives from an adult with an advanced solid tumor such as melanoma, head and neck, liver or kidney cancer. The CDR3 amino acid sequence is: CASSSGGMNTEAFF. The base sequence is TGTGCCAGCAGCTCAGGGGGAATGAACACTGAAGCTTTCTTT.